This T cell receptor (beta chain) came from a study of T cell responses to AZD1222 COVID-19 vaccine. This CDR3 spans 12 amino acids. Trimming shortened V by 5 bases and J by 5 bases, and 9 bases separated the two germline ends. Germline-derived CDR1 and CDR2 are KGHSH and LQKENI. General study results and limits: The donor cohort was predominantly white British with a female majority, and clonal diversity may have been underestimated. Nearly half of spike-specific TCRs reportedly target unmutated variant regions. Regions 160-218 and 743-854 dominated among vaccine-associated CD4 TCRs spanning spike. Spike-specific TCR breadth and depth grew following two AZD1222 doses.

Clones were sequenced by immunoSEQ multiplex PCR, and TCRdb holds only the in-frame ones, with some missing. The sample carries fewer than 200,000 clones, 85% to 90% recorded once. Details on this clone: What it recognizes is unknown.

The clonotype comes from an adult in good health. The chain couples TRBV18 to TRBJ1-2; D remains unclear. The sample in question was peripheral blood, obtained on day 0 of AZD1222 vaccination. The CDR3 sequence is CASSERSYGYTF. The CDR3 DNA is TGTGCCAGCTCAGAAAGATCGTATGGCTACACCTTC. The full variable domain, rest sourced from reference TRBV18 and TRBJ1-2, is NAGVMQNPRHLVRRRGQEARLRCSPMKGHSHVYWYRQLPEEGLKFMVYLQKENIIDESGMPKERFSAEFPKEGPSILRIQQVVRGDSAAYFCASSERSYGYTFGSGTRLTVV.